The present T cell receptor (beta chain) was sequenced within a study of blood T cell repertoires in COVID-19. Overall study: Sites in the United States, Italy and Spain provided acute and convalescent COVID-19 samples. From T cells, B-cell-depleted T cells, or PBMCs came the material, which was cDNA or gDNA.

Assay used: immunoSEQ multiplex PCR; TCRdb lists only in-frame clones, some missing. The sample has 400,000 to 500,000 clones; over 75% are singletons. Germline CDR1 SGHAT, CDR2 FQNNGV. Trimming at V came to 5 bases and at J to 4 bases, leaving 15 bases not matched to a gene. This CDR3 has 17 amino acids. Cohort allocation depended upon clinical history that participants reported. Sequences were obtained from PBMCs or T cells enriched from blood (not recorded which). This receptor was obtained from a young woman who had been exposed to COVID-19. The chain has TRBV11-2 and TRBJ2-3, with TRBD2 matching 7 bases. Written as DNA, the CDR3 is TGTGCCAGCAGCCCCCGACTAGCTACCTCCTCCGCAGATACGCAGTATTTT. Protein: CASSPRLATSSADTQYF.